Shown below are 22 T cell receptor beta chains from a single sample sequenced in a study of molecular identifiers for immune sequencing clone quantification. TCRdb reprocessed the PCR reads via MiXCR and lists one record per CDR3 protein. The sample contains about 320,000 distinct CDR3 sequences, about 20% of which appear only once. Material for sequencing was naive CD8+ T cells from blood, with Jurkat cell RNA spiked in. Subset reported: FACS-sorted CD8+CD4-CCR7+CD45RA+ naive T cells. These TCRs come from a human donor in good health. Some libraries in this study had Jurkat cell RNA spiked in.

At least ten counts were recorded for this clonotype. The CDR3 DNA sequence: TGTGCCAGCTCACCAGAGGCGGCGGGGCTCCCCTACGAGCAGTACTTC. Amino acid sequence: CASSPEAAGLPYEQYF. This chain links TRBV18 with TRBJ2-7; perhaps TRBD2 as D (6 bases). The CDR3 is 16 amino acids. The V end lost 2 bases, the J end lost 2 bases, and 16 bases lay between the germline ends. Germline CDR1 KGHSH, CDR2 LQKENI. Supplemented by reference TRBV18 and TRBJ2-7, the full variable domain reads NAGVMQNPRHLVRRRGQEARLRCSPMKGHSHVYWYRQLPEEGLKFMVYLQKENIIDESGMPKERFSAEFPKEGPSILRIQQVVRGDSAAYFCASSPEAAGLPYEQYFGPGTRLTVT.

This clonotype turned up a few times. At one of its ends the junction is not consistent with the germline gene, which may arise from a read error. CDR3 DNA: TGTGCCAGCAGCCAAGAGCCGGACCTCGAGCAGGACTTC. Translation gives CASSQEPDLEQDF. This chain links TRBV3-1 with TRBJ2-7; no clear D. Germline V lookup: CDR1 LGHDT, CDR2 YNNKEL (reference sequence). There are 13 residues in the CDR3.

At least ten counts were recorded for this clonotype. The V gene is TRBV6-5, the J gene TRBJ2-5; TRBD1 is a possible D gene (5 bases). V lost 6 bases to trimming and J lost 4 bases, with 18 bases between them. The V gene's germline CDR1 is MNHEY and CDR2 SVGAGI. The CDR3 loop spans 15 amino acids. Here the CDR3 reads CASRPRHGAGETQYF. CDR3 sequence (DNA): TGTGCCAGCAGGCCCCGACATGGGGCCGGAGAGACCCAGTACTTC.

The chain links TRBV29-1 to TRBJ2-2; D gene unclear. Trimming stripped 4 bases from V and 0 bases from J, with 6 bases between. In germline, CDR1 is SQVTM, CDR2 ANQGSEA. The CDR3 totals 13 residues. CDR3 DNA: TGCAGCGTTGTCTTCCCGAACACCGGGGAGCTGTTTTTT. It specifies CSVVFPNTGELFF.

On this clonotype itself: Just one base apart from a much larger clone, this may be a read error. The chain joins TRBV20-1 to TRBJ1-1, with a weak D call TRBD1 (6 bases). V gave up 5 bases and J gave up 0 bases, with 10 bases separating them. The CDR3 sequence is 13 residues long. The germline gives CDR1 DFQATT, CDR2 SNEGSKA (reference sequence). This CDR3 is CSAHGQLNTEAFF. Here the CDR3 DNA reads TGCAGTGCTCACGGACAGCTGAACACTGAAGCTTTCTTT.

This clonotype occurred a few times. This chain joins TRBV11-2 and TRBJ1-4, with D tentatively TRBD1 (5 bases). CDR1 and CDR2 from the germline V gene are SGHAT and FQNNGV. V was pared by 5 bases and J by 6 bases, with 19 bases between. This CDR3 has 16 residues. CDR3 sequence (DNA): TGTGCCAGCAGCCCGGGGCCGGTGGTATCGGATGAAAAACTGTTTTTT. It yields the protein CASSPGPVVSDEKLFF.

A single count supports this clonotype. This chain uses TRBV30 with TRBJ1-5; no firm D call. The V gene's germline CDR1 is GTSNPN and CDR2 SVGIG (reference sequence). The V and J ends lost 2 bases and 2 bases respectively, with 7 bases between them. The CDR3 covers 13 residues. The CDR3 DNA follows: TGTGCCTGGAGTCCGGTTGGCAATCAGCCCCAGCATTTT. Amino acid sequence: CAWSPVGNQPQHF.

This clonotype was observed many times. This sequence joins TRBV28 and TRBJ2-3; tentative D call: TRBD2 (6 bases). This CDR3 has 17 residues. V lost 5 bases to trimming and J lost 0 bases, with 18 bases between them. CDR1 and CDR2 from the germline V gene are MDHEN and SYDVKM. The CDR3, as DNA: TGTGCCAGCAGTGAAACCGGTCTAGCGTATAGCACAGATACGCAGTATTTT. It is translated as CASSETGLAYSTDTQYF.

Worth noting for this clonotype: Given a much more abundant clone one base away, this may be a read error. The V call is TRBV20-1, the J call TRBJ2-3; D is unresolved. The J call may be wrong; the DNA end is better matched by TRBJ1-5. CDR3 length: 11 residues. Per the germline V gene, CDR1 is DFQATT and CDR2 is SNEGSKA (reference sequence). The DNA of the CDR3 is TGCAGTGCTCGACCGGAAGATACGCAGCATTTT. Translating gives CSARPEDTQHF.

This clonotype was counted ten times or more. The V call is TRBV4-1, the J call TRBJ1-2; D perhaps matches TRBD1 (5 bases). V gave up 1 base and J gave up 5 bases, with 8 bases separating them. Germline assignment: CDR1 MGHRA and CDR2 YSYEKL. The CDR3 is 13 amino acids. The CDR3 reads CASSQVSGYGYTF. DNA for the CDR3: TGCGCCAGCAGCCAAGTATCAGGGTATGGCTACACCTTC.

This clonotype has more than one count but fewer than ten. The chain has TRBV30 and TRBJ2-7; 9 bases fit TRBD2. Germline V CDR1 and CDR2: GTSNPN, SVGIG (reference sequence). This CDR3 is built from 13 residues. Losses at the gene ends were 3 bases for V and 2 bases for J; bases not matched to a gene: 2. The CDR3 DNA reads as TGTGCCTGGAGGACTAGCGGAACCTACGAGCAGTACTTC. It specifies CAWRTSGTYEQYF.

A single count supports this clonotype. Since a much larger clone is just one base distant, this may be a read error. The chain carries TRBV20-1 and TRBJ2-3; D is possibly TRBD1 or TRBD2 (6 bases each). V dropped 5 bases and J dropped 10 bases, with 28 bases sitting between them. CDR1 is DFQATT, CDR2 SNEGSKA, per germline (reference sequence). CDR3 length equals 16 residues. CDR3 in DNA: TGCAGTGCTGAGAGACCGGGGGCAATAGCGGAGGATGCGCAGTATTTT. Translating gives CSAERPGAIAEDAQYF.

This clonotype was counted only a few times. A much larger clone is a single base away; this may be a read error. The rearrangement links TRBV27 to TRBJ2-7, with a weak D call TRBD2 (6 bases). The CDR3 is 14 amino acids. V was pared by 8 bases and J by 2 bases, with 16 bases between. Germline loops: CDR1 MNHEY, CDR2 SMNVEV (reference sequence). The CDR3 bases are TGTGCCAGCGGACCGGGACTGCGGGCCTACGAGCAGTACTTC. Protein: CASGPGLRAYEQYF.

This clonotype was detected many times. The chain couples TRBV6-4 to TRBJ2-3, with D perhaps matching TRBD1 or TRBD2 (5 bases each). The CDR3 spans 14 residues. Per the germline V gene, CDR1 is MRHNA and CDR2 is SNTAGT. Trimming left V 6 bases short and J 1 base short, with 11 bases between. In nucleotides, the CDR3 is TGTGCCAGCAGCTATGGGGGTGGCACAGATACGCAGTATTTT. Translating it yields CASSYGGGTDTQYF.

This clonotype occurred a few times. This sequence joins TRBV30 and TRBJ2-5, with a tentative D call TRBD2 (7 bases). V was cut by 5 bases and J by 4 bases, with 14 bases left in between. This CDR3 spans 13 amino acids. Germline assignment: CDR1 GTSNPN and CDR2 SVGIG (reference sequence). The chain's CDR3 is CAWGGGSSETQYF. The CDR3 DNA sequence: TGTGCCTGGGGCGGGGGCAGTTCAGAGACCCAGTACTTC.

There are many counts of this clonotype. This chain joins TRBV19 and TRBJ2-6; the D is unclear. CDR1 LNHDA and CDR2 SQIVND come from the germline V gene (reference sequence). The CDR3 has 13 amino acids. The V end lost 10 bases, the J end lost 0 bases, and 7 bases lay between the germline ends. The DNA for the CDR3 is TGTGCCACCAGAGGCTCTGGGGCCAACGTCCTGACTTTC. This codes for CATRGSGANVLTF.

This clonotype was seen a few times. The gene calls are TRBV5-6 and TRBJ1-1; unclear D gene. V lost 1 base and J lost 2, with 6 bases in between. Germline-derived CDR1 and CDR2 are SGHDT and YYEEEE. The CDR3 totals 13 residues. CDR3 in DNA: TGTGCCAGCAGCTTGCCGTATAACACTGAAGCTTTCTTT. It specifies CASSLPYNTEAFF.

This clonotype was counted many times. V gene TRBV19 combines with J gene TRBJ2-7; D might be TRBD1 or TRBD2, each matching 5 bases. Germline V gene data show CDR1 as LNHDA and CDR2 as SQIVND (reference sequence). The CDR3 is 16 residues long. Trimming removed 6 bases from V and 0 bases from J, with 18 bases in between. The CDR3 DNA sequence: TGTGCCAGTAGCTCAATCACCGGGACGGCCTCCTACGAGCAGTACTTC. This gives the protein CASSSITGTASYEQYF. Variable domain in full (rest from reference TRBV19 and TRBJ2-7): DGGITQSPKYLFRKEGQNVTLSCEQNLNHDAMYWYRQDPGQGLRLIYYSQIVNDFQKGDIAEGYSVSREKKESFPLTVTSAQKNPTAFYLCASSSITGTASYEQYFGPGTRLTVT.

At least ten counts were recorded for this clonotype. The CDR3 spells CASSGFWGVNEKLFF. In nucleotides, the CDR3 is TGTGCCAGCAGCGGATTTTGGGGCGTTAATGAAAAACTGTTTTTT. The rearrangement joins TRBV9 to TRBJ1-4; possible D gene TRBD1, 5 bases. From germline, CDR1 is SGDLS and CDR2 YYNGEE. The length of the CDR3 is 15 residues. V dropped 3 bases and J dropped 4 bases, with 13 bases sitting between them.

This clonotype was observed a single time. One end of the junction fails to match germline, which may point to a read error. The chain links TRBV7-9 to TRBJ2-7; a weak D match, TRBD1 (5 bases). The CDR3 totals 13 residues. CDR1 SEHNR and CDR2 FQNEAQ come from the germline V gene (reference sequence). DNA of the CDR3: TGTGCCAGCAGCCACAGGCTGTTCTACGAGCGGTACTTC. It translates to CASSHRLFYERYF.

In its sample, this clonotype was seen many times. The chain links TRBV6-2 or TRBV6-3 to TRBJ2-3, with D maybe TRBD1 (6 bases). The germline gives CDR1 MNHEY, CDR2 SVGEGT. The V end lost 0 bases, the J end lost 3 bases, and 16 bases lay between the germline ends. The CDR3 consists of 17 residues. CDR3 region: CASSYSRQEELTDTQYF. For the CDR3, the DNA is TGTGCCAGCAGTTACTCGAGACAGGAGGAGTTAACAGATACGCAGTATTTT.

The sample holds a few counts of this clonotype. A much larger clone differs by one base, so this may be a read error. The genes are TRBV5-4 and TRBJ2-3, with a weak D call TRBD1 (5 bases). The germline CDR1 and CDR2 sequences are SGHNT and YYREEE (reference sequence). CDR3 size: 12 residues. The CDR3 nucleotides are TGTGCCAGCGCAGGGCACACAGATAGGCAGTATTTT. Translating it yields CASAGHTDRQYF. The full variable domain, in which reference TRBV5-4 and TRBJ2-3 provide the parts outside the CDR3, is ETGVTQSPTHLIKTRGQQVTLRCSSQSGHNTVSWYQQALGQGPQFIFQYYREEENGRGNFPPRFSGLQFPNYSSELNVNALELDDSALYLCASAGHTDRQYFGPGTRLTVL.